These T cell receptor beta chains were read from a single sample in a study of patients and donors after allogeneic stem cell transplantation. TCRdb analysed the RT-PCR reads with MiXCR anew, one entry per CDR3 protein. The sample has some 960,000 distinct CDR3 sequences, approximately 18% seen once; the top ten hold 5% to 6.5%. The sequencing sample was made of blood, either unsorted or a sorted T cell fraction (not recorded which). The receptors come from a human donor who was either an allogeneic HSCT recipient or a stem cell or donor lymphocyte infusion donor (not recorded which). It is not recorded whose cells these are; they may come from a transplant donor. CDR3s include the opening cysteine and the closing phenylalanine or tryptophan. Fields, in order: V gene, J gene, CDR3 length, clone size, D gene, CDR3 DNA, CDR3 protein. The D gene is left open where the match is weak. Clone size is not always given. Where it is, it says once, few, many or a class for expanded clones.

V: TRBV20-1; J: TRBJ2-7; length: 16; size: many; D: TRBD1; DNA: TGCAGTGCTAGAGATATAATCGGGACAGACCCCTACGAGCAGTACTTC; CDR3: CSARDIIGTDPYEQYF
V: TRBV30; J: TRBJ2-7; length: 12; size: few; D: TRBD1; DNA: TGTGCCTGGAGTGGGGGACAGACTCAGCAGTACTTC; CDR3: CAWSGGQTQQYF
V: TRBV6-1; J: TRBJ2-1; length: 16; size: few; D: .; DNA: TGTGCCAGCAGTCCGTGGAAGGATTCCACCATCAATGAGCAGTTCTTC; CDR3: CASSPWKDSTINEQFF
V: TRBV7-9; J: TRBJ1-2; length: 13; size: many; D: .; DNA: TGTGCCAGCACCTCCCCGGACAGCTATGGCTACACCTTC; CDR3: CASTSPDSYGYTF
V: TRBV5-1; J: TRBJ2-1; length: 15; size: .; D: TRBD2; DNA: TGCGCCAGCAGCCCGGGACTAGGCGCGTTCGGGGAGCAGTTCTTC; CDR3: CASSPGLGAFGEQFF
V: TRBV20-1; J: TRBJ2-1; length: 15; size: many; D: .; DNA: TGCAGTGCTGAAACGCTAGCGACATCCTACAATGAGCAGTTCTTC; CDR3: CSAETLATSYNEQFF
V: TRBV6-1; J: TRBJ1-2; length: 16; size: .; D: .; DNA: TGTGCCAGCAGTCCTAGCCCGACAGGTGCGCCGTATGGCTACACCTTC; CDR3: CASSPSPTGAPYGYTF
V: TRBV6-5; J: TRBJ1-4; length: 14; size: few; D: TRBD1; DNA: TGTGCCAGCAGTTACATCCCAGGGGGGGAAAAACTGTTTTTT; CDR3: CASSYIPGGEKLFF
V: TRBV27; J: TRBJ2-3; length: 14; size: .; D: .; DNA: TGTGCCAGCAGTTTCACCCTCTCCACAGATACGCAGTATTTT; CDR3: CASSFTLSTDTQYF
V: TRBV6-2/TRBV6-3; J: TRBJ2-3; length: 14; size: few; D: .; DNA: TGTGCCAGCAGTCCCCTTATGGCTCCAGATACGCAGTATTTT; CDR3: CASSPLMAPDTQYF
V: TRBV6-1; J: TRBJ2-5; length: 17; size: .; D: .; DNA: TGTGCCAGCAGTGGCTGGGACGGGGGGCTTTTTGAAGAGACCCAGTACTTC; CDR3: CASSGWDGGLFEETQYF
V: TRBV5-1; J: TRBJ2-7; length: 14; size: few; D: .; DNA: TGCGCCAGCAGCTTGGAGGGACTTACTAGGGAGCAGTACTTC; CDR3: CASSLEGLTREQYF
V: TRBV4-1; J: TRBJ1-1; length: 15; size: few; D: TRBD1; DNA: TGCGCCAGCAGCCTCGGACAGGGATCGAACACTGAAGCTTTCTTT; CDR3: CASSLGQGSNTEAFF
V: TRBV5-1; J: TRBJ2-2; length: 16; size: few; D: .; DNA: TGCGCCAGCAGCTGGTTCGAAGGGGAAAACACCGGGGAGCTGTTTTTT; CDR3: CASSWFEGENTGELFF
V: TRBV12-3/TRBV12-4; J: TRBJ2-7; length: 17; size: few; D: TRBD2; DNA: TGTGCCAGCAGTTTACATACTAGCGGGAGGGCCCCTTTCGAGCAGTACTTC; CDR3: CASSLHTSGRAPFEQYF